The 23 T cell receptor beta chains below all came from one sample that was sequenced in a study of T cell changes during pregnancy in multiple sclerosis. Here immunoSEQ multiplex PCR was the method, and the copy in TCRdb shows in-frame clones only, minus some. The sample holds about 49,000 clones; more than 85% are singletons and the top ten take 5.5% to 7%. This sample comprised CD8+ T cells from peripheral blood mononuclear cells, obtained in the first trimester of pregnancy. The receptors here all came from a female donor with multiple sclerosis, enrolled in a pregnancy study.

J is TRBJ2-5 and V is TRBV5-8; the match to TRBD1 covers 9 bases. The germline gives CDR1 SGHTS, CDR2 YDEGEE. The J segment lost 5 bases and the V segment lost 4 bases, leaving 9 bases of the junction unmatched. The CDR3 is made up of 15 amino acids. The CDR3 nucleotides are TGTGCCAGCAGCATCGGGACAGGGACTGGGGAGACCCAGTACTTC. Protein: CASSIGTGTGETQYF.

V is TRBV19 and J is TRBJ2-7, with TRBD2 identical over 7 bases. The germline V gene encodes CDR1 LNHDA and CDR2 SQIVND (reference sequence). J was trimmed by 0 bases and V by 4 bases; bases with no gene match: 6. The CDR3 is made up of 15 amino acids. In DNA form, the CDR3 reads TGTGCCAGTAGTACGGGACCGGGAGGCTCCTACGAGCAGTACTTC. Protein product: CASSTGPGGSYEQYF.

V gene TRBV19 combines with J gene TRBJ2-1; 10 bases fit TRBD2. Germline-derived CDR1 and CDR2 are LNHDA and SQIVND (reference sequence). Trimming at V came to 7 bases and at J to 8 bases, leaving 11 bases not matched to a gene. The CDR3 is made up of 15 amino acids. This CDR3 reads CASNLAGENWDEQFF. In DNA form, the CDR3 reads TGTGCCAGTAATCTAGCGGGAGAGAACTGGGATGAGCAGTTCTTC.

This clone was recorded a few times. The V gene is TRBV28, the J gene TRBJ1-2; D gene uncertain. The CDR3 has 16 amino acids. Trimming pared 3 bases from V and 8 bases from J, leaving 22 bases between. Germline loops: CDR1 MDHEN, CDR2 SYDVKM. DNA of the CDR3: TGTGCCAGCAGTTTTAGTAATTGGTTCTTGGGGAGCGGCTACACCTTC. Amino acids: CASSFSNWFLGSGYTF.

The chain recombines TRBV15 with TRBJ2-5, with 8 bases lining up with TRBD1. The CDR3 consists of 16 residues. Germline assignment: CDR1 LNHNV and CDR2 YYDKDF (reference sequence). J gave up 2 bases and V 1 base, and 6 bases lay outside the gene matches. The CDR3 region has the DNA TGTGCCACCAGCAGAGTCACAGGGGGTGAGCAAGAGACCCAGTACTTC. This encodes CATSRVTGGEQETQYF.

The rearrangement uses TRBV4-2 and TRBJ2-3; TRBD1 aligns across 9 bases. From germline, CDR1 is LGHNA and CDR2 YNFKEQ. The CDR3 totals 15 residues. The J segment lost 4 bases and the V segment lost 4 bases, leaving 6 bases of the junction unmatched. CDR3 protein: CASSRGTGTADTQYF. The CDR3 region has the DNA TGTGCCAGCAGCCGCGGGACAGGGACGGCAGATACGCAGTATTTT.

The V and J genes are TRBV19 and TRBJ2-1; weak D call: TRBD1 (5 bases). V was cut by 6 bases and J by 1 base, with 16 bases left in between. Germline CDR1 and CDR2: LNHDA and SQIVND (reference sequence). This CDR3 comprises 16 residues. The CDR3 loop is CASSVNQGFSYNEQFF. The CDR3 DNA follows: TGTGCCAGTAGCGTCAATCAGGGCTTTTCCTACAATGAGCAGTTCTTC.

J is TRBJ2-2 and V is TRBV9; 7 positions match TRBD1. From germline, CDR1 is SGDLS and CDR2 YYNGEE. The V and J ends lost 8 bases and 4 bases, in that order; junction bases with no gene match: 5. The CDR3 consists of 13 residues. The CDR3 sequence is CASRGPGTGELFF. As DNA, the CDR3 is TGTGCCAGTAGGGGGCCTGGCACCGGGGAGCTGTTTTTT. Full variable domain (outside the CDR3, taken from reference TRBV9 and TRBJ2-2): DSGVTQTPKHLITATGQRVTLRCSPRSGDLSVYWYQQSLDQGLQFLIQYYNGEERAKGNILERFSAQQFPDLHSELNLSSLELGDSALYFCASRGPGTGELFFGEGSRLTVL.

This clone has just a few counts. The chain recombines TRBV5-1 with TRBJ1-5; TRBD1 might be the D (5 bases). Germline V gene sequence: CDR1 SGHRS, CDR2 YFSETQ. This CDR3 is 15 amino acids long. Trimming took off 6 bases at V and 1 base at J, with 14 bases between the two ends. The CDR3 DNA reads TGCGCCAGCACCTCTGGATGGGGCAGCAATCAGCCCCAGCATTTT. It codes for CASTSGWGSNQPQHF.

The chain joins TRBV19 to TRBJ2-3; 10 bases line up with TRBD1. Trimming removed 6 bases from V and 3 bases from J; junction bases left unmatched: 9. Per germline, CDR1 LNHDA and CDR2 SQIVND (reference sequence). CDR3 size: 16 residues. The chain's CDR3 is CASSAPPGQGTDTQYF. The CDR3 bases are TGTGCCAGTAGCGCCCCTCCGGGACAGGGGACAGATACGCAGTATTTT. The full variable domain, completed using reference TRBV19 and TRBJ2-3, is DGGITQSPKYLFRKEGQNVTLSCEQNLNHDAMYWYRQDPGQGLRLIYYSQIVNDFQKGDIAEGYSVSREKKESFPLTVTSAQKNPTAFYLCASSAPPGQGTDTQYFGPGTRLTVL.

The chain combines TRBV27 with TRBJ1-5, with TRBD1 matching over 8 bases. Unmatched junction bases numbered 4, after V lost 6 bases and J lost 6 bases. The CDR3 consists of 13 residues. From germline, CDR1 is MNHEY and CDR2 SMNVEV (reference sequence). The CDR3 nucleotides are TGTGCCAGCAGACCGACAGGGGTTCAGCCCCAGCATTTT. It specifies CASRPTGVQPQHF.

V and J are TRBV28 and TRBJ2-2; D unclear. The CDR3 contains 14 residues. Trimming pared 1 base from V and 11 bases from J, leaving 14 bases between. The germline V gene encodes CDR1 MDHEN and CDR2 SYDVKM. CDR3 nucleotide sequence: TGTGCCAGCAGTTTATTAAGAGATTGGGCAGAGCTGTTTTTT. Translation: CASSLLRDWAELFF.

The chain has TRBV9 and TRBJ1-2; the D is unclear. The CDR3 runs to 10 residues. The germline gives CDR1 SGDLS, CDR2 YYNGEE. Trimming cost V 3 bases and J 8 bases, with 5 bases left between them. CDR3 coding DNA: TGTGCCAGCAGCGGGCAGGGCTACACCTTC. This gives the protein CASSGQGYTF.

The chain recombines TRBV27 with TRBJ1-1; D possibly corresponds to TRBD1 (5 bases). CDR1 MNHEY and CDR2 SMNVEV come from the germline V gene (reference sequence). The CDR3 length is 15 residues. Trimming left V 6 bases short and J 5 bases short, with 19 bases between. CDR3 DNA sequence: TGTGCCAGCAGGGGCCCGGCACAGGATTGGACTGAAGCTTTCTTT. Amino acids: CASRGPAQDWTEAFF.

CDR3 sequence (DNA): TGTGCCAGCATCATCGACAGGGCGTCCCAGCCCCAGCATTTT. This sequence encodes CASIIDRASQPQHF. V gene TRBV28 combines with J gene TRBJ1-5, with TRBD1 matching 7 bases. V was pared by 7 bases and J by 7 bases, with 10 bases of the junction left unmatched. From germline, CDR1 is MDHEN and CDR2 SYDVKM. The CDR3 totals 14 residues. Complete variable domain (other parts from reference TRBV28 and TRBJ1-5): DVKVTQSSRYLVKRTGEKVFLECVQDMDHENMFWYRQDPGLGLRLIYFSYDVKMKEKGDIPEGYSVSREKKERFSLILESASTNQTSMYLCASIIDRASQPQHFGDGTRLSIL.

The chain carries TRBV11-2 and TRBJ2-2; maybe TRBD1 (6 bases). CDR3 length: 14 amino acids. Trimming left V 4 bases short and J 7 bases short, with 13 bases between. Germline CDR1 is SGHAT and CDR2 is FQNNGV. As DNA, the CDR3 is TGTGCCAGCAGCTCCGGCCCCAGGGGCGGGGAGCTGTTTTTT. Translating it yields CASSSGPRGGELFF.

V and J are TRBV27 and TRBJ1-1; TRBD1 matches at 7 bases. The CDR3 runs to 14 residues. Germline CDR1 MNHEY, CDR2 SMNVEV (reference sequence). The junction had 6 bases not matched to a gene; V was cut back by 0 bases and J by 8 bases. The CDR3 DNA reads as TGTGCCAGCAGTTTATCGGTCAGGGGGGAGGAAGCTTTCTTT. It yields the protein CASSLSVRGEEAFF.

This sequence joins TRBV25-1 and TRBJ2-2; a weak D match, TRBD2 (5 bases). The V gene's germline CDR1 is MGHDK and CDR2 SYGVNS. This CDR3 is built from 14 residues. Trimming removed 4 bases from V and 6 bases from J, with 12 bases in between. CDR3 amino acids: CASSVGVVPGELFF. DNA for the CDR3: TGTGCCAGCAGTGTCGGGGTAGTCCCCGGGGAGCTGTTTTTT.

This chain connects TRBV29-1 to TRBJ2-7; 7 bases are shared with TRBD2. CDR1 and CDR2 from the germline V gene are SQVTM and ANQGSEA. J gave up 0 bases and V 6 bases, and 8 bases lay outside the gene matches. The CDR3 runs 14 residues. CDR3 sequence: CSVGLAESSYEQYF. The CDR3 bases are TGCAGCGTGGGTCTAGCGGAAAGCTCCTACGAGCAGTACTTC.

CDR3 loop: CAIRGNTEAFF. CDR3 sequence (DNA): TGTGCCATAAGGGGGAACACTGAAGCTTTCTTT. The chain carries TRBV28 and TRBJ1-1; a weak D match, TRBD1 (5 bases). V was clipped by 10 bases and J by 1 base, with 7 bases between them. CDR3 length: 11 amino acids. Germline CDR1 MDHEN, CDR2 SYDVKM.

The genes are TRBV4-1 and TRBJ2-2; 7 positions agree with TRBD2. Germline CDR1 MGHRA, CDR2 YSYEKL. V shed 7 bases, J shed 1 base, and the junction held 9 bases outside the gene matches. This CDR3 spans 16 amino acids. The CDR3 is CASTTSASGNTGELFF. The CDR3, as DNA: TGCGCCAGCACCACGTCGGCTAGCGGGAACACCGGGGAGCTGTTTTTT.

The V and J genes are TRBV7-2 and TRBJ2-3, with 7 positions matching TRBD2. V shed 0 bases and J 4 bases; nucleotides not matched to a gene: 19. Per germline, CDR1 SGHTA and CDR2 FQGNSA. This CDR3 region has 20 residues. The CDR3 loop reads CASSLAPPGVVAGGSDTQYF. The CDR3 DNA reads TGTGCCAGCAGCTTAGCCCCCCCAGGTGTGGTAGCGGGCGGCTCAGATACGCAGTATTTT.

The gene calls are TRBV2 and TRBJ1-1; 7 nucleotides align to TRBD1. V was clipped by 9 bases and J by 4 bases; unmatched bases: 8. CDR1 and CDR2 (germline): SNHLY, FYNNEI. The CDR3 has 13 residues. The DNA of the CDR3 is TGTGCCAGAGAATTACAGGGGACCACTGAAGCTTTCTTT. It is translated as CARELQGTTEAFF.